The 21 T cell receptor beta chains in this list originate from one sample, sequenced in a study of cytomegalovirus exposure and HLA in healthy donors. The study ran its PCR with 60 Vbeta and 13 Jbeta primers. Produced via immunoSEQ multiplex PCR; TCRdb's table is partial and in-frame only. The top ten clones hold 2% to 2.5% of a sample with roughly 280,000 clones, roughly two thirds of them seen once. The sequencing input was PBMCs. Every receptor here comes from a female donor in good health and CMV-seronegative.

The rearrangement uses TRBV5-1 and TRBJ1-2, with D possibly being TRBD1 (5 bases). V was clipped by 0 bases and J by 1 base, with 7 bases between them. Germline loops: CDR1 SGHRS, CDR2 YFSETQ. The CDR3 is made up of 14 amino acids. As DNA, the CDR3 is TGCGCCAGCAGCTTGGCCGACAGTAACTATGGCTACACCTTC. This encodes CASSLADSNYGYTF.

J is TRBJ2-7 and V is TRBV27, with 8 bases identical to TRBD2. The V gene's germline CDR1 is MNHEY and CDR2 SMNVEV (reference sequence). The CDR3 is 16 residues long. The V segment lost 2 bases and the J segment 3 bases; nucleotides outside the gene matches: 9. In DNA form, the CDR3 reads TGTGCCAGCAGTTTAAGTTCCGGGACTAGTAACTACGAGCAGTACTTC. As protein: CASSLSSGTSNYEQYF.

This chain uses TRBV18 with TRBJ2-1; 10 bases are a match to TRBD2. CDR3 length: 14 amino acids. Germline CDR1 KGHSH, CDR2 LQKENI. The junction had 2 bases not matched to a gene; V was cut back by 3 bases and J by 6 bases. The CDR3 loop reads CASSPTSGVNEQFF. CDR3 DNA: TGTGCCAGCTCACCCACTAGCGGGGTCAATGAGCAGTTCTTC. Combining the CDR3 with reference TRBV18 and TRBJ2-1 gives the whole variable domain NAGVMQNPRHLVRRRGQEARLRCSPMKGHSHVYWYRQLPEEGLKFMVYLQKENIIDESGMPKERFSAEFPKEGPSILRIQQVVRGDSAAYFCASSPTSGVNEQFFGPGTRLTVL.

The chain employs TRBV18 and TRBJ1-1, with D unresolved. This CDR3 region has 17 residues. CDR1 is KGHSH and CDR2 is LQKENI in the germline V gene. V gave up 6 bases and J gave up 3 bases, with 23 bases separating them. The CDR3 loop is CASSLLDAPVGDTEAFF. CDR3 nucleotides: TGTGCCAGCTCTCTTCTGGACGCCCCCGTCGGGGACACTGAAGCTTTCTTT. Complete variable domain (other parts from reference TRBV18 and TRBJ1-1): NAGVMQNPRHLVRRRGQEARLRCSPMKGHSHVYWYRQLPEEGLKFMVYLQKENIIDESGMPKERFSAEFPKEGPSILRIQQVVRGDSAAYFCASSLLDAPVGDTEAFFGQGTRLTVV.

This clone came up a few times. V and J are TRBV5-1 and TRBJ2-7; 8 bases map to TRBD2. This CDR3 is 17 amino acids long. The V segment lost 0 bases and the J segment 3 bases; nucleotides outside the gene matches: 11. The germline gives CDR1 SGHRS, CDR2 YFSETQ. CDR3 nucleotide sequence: TGCGCCAGCAGCTTGGGACCCCGGGGGGGGACTAGCTACGAGCAGTACTTC. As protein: CASSLGPRGGTSYEQYF. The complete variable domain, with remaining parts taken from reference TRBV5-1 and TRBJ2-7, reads KAGVTQTPRYLIKTRGQQVTLSCSPISGHRSVSWYQQTPGQGLQFLFEYFSETQRNKGNFPGRFSGRQFSNSRSEMNVSTLELGDSALYLCASSLGPRGGTSYEQYFGPGTRLTVT.

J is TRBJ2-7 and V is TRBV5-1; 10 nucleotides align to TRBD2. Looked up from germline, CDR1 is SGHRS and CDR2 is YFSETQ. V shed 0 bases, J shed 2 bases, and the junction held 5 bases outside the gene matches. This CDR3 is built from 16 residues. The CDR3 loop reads CASSLGAAGGTYEQYF. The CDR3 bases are TGCGCCAGCAGCTTGGGTGCAGCGGGAGGGACCTACGAGCAGTACTTC.

Here the CDR3 reads CASSPTGKSGELFF. CDR3 coding DNA: TGTGCCAGCTCCCCGACAGGGAAATCGGGGGAGCTGTTTTTT. The chain recombines TRBV18 with TRBJ2-2; 7 bases line up with TRBD1. The CDR3 is made up of 14 amino acids. Trimming at V came to 6 bases and at J to 8 bases, leaving 9 bases not matched to a gene. The V gene's germline CDR1 is KGHSH and CDR2 LQKENI.

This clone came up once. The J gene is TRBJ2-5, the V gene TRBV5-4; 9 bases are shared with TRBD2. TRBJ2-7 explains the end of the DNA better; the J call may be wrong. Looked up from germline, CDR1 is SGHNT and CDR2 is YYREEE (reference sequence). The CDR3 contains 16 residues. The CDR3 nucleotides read TGTGCCAGCAGCTCCCCCCCAGCGGGAGGTCTCTACGAGCAGTACTTC. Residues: CASSSPPAGGLYEQYF.

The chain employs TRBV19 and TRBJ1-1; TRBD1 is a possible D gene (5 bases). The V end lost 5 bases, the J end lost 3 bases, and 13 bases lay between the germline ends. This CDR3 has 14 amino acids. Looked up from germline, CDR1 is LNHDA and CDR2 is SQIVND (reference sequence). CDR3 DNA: TGTGCCAGTAGTTTCCGGGGGTTGTACACTGAAGCTTTCTTT. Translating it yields CASSFRGLYTEAFF.

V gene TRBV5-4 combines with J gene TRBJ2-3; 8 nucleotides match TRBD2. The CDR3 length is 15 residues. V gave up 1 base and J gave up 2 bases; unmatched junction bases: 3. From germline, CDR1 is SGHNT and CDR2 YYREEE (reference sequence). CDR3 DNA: TGTGCCAGCAGCTTGACTAGCGGCTCCACAGATACGCAGTATTTT. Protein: CASSLTSGSTDTQYF.

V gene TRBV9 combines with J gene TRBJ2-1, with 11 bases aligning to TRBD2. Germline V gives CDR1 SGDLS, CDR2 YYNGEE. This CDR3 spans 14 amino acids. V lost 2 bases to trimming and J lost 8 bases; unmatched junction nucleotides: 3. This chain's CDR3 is CASSVSGRVDEQFF. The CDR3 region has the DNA TGTGCCAGCAGCGTTAGCGGGAGGGTCGATGAGCAGTTCTTC.

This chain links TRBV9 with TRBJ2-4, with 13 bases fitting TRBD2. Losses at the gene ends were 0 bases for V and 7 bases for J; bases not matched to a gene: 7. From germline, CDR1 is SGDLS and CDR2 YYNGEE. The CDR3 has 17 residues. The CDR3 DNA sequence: TGTGCCAGCAGCGTAGAGGGGGGACTAGCGGGACCTAACATTCAGTACTTC. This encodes CASSVEGGLAGPNIQYF.

The CDR3 protein is CASSLGANIQYF. The DNA for the CDR3 is TGTGCCAGCAGCTTAGGGGCTAACATTCAGTACTTC. The chain employs TRBV11-1 and TRBJ2-4; D remains unclear. The CDR3 length is 12 residues. The germline gives CDR1 SGHAT, CDR2 FQDESV (reference sequence). V lost 1 base and J lost 7, with 5 bases in between.

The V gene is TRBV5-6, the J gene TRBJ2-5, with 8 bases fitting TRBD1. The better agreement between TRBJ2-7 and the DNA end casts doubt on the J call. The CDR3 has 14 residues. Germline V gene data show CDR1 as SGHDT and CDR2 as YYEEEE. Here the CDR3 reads CASSSAGGINEQYF. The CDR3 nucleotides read TGTGCCAGCAGTTCGGCAGGGGGCATCAACGAGCAGTACTTC.

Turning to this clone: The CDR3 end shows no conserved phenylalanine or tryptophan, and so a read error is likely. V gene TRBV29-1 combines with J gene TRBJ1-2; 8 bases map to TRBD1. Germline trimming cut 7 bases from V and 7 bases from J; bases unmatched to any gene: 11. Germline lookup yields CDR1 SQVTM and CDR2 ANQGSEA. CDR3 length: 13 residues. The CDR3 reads CSDRQGAEGGYTS. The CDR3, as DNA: TGCAGCGACCGCCAGGGGGCAGAAGGTGGCTACACCTCC.

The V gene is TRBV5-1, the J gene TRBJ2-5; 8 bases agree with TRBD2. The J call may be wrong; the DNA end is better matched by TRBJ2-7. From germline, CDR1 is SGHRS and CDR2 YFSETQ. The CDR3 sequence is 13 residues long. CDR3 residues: CASRPTSAYEQYF. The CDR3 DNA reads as TGCGCCAGCAGACCGACTAGCGCCTACGAGCAGTACTTC.

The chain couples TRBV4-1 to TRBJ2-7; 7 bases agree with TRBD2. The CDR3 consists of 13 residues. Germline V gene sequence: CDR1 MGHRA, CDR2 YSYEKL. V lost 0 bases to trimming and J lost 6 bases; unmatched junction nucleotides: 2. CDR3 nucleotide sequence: TGCGCCAGCAGCCAAGAATCGGGGGGCGAGCAGTACTTC. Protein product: CASSQESGGEQYF.

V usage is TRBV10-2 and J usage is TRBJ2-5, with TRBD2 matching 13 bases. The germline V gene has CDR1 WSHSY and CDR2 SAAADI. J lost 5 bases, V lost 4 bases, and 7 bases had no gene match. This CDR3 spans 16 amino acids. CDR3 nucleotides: TGCGCCAGCAGTGGACTAGCGGGAGGCAGGGGGGAGACCCAGTACTTC. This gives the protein CASSGLAGGRGETQYF.

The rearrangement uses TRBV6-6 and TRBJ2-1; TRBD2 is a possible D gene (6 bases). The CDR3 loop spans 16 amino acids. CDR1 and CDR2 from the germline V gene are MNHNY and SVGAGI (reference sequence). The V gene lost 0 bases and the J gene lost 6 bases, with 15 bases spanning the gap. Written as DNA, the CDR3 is TGTGCCAGCAGTTACTCCGGCGGGACGGAAACCAATGAGCAGTTCTTC. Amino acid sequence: CASSYSGGTETNEQFF.

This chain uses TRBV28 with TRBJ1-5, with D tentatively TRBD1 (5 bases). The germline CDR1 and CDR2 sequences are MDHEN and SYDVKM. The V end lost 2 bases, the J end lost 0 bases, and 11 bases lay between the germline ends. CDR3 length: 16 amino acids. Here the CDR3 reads CASSLGGFTSNQPQHF. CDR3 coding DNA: TGTGCCAGCAGTTTAGGGGGGTTCACTAGCAATCAGCCCCAGCATTTT.

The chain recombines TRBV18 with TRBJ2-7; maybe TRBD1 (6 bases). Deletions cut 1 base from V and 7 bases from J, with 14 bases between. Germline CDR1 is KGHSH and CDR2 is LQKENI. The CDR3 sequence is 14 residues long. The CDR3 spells CASSPRTAAREQYF. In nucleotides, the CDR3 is TGTGCCAGCTCACCACGGACAGCTGCACGGGAGCAGTACTTC. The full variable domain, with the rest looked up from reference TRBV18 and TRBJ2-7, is NAGVMQNPRHLVRRRGQEARLRCSPMKGHSHVYWYRQLPEEGLKFMVYLQKENIIDESGMPKERFSAEFPKEGPSILRIQQVVRGDSAAYFCASSPRTAAREQYFGPGTRLTVT.